This record covers a single T cell receptor (beta chain). This specimen comes from a study of blood T cell repertoires in COVID-19. For the study at large: Samples representing acute and convalescent COVID-19 were sourced from the United States, Italy and Spain. Sources were T cells, B-cell-depleted T cells, or PBMCs; the material itself was cDNA or gDNA.

The CDR3 spans 15 residues. With 3 bases removed from V and 1 base from J, the gap between germline ends came to 12 bases. Germline lookup yields CDR1 KGHSH and CDR2 LQKENI. Original handling: Amplified reference gene primers provided the basis for estimating nucleated cell counts. Produced via immunoSEQ multiplex PCR; TCRdb's table is partial and in-frame only. V and J calls plus clone size are reproduced from that table; the DNA served to infer D and trimming. The table shows 200,000 to 250,000 clones, with about 88% occurring only once. The TCR comes from a man between 35 and 55 years old with acute or convalescent COVID-19. The chain carries TRBV18 and TRBJ1-1, with a weak D call TRBD1 (6 bases). The sequencing input was peripheral blood. The CDR3 DNA follows: TGTGCCAGCTCACCCGTTCAGGGACAGAACACTGAAGCTTTCTTT. Its protein is CASSPVQGQNTEAFF.